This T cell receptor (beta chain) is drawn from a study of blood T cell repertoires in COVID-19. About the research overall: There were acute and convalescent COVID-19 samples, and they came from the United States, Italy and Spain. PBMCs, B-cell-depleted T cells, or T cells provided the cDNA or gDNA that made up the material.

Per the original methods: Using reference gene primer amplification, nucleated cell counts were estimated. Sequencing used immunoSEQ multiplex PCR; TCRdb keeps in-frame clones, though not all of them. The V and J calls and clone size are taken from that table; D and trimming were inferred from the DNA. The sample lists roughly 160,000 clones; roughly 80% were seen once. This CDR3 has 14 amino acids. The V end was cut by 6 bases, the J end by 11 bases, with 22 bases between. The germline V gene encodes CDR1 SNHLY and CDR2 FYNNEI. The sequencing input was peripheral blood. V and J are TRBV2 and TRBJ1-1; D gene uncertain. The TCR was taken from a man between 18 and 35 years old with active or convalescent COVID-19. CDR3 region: CASSPLRGNSFAFF. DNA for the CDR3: TGTGCCAGCAGCCCTCTCCGGGGTAACAGCTTCGCTTTCTTT.